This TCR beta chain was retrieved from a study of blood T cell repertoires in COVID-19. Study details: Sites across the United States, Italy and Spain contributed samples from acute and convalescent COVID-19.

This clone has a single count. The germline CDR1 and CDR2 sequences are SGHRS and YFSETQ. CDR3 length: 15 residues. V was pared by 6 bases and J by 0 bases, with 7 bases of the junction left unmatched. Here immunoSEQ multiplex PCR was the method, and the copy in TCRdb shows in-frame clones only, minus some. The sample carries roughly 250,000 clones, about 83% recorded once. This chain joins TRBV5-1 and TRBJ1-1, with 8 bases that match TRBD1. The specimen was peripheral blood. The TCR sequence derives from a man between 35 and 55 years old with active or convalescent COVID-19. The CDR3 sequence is CASTGGGGVNTEAFF. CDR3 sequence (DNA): TGCGCCAGCACAGGGGGCGGTGGGGTGAACACTGAAGCTTTCTTT.